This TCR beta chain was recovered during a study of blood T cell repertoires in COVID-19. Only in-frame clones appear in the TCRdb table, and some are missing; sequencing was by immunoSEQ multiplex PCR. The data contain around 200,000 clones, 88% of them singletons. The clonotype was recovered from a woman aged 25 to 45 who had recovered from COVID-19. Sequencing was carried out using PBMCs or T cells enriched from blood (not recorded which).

CDR3 residues: CASSLESTGGYGYTF. DNA for the CDR3: TGTGCCAGCAGCTTAGAATCGACAGGGGGCTATGGCTACACCTTC. The V call is TRBV7-2, the J call TRBJ1-2; 9 positions agree with TRBD1. V was pared by 1 base and J by 4 bases, with 4 bases of the junction left unmatched. The CDR3 covers 15 residues. CDR1 SGHTA and CDR2 FQGNSA come from the germline V gene.